These 3 T cell receptor beta chains were all obtained from the same sample, sequenced in a study of T cell changes during pregnancy in multiple sclerosis. Profiled with immunoSEQ multiplex PCR; TCRdb holds only in-frame clones, not every one. Among some 74,000 clones, 80% to 95% were seen once, and the ten largest hold over 3.5%. The sequenced sample was peripheral blood, obtained after pregnancy. The receptors derive from a female donor in good health, enrolled as a control in a pregnancy study.

J is TRBJ2-1 and V is TRBV27, with 9 nucleotides matching TRBD2. This CDR3 has 17 amino acids. Germline CDR1 MNHEY, CDR2 SMNVEV (reference sequence). Trimming took 0 bases from V and 4 from J; bases not matched to a gene: 7. CDR3 amino acids: CASSLSSGGQYYNEQFF. CDR3 DNA sequence: TGTGCCAGCAGTTTATCTAGCGGGGGCCAGTATTACAATGAGCAGTTCTTC.

This chain connects TRBV19 to TRBJ1-5; possible D gene TRBD1, 5 bases. Germline V gene data show CDR1 as LNHDA and CDR2 as SQIVND (reference sequence). V was clipped by 11 bases and J by 7 bases, with 15 bases between them. The CDR3 spans 12 residues. In nucleotides, the CDR3 is TGTGCCTTGTCAGGGCCCCACCAGCCCCAGCATTTT. It is translated as CALSGPHQPQHF.

J is TRBJ2-5 and V is TRBV18; D may be TRBD2 (5 bases). V was shortened by 1 base and J by 3 bases, with 6 bases between the two germline ends. This CDR3 region has 13 residues. The germline CDR1 and CDR2 sequences are KGHSH and LQKENI. The CDR3 reads CASSPQAEETQYF. CDR3 DNA sequence: TGTGCCAGCTCACCACAAGCGGAAGAGACCCAGTACTTC. The full variable domain, its missing parts supplied by reference TRBV18 and TRBJ2-5, is NAGVMQNPRHLVRRRGQEARLRCSPMKGHSHVYWYRQLPEEGLKFMVYLQKENIIDESGMPKERFSAEFPKEGPSILRIQQVVRGDSAAYFCASSPQAEETQYFGPGTRLLVL.